The source of this T cell receptor beta chain is a study of T cells in Graves' hyperthyroidism and ophthalmopathy. General observations from the study: Most expanded thyroid clonotypes above 0.001 also appeared in blood.

Amplified TCR beta CDR3 regions came from RNA transcripts. An initial round of RT-PCR targeting the TCR CDR3 relied on the HTBI primer set. From the multiplex PCR reads, TCRdb called clonotypes with MiXCR, one entry per CDR3 protein. In the table there are over 200,000 distinct CDR3 sequences, 15% to 20% of which are singletons. This clonotype was detected a few times. Antigen unknown. Germline CDR1 is SEHNR and CDR2 is FQNEAQ (reference sequence). Trimming removed 4 bases at V and 0 bases at J, with 12 bases between. CDR3 length: 15 residues. Patients counted as stable if ophthalmopathy did not develop within 18 months.

This chain connects TRBV7-9 to TRBJ1-1; unclear D gene. The TCR originated in a man aged 35 to 55 with Graves' hyperthyroidism. Sequenced material: blood. DNA for the CDR3: TGTGCCAGCAGCTCAGCCCTCTTTGTGAACACTGAAGCTTTCTTT. Translation: CASSSALFVNTEAFF.